This T cell receptor beta chain was captured in a study of blood T cell repertoires in COVID-19. Per the authors' pipeline: Amplification of reference gene primers provided the estimated nucleated cell counts. Only in-frame clones appear in the TCRdb table, and some are missing; sequencing was by immunoSEQ multiplex PCR. V, J and clone size reflect that table, while D and trimming were determined from the DNA. Of about 240,000 clones listed, approximately 86% are singletons. The clonotype originates from a woman aged 25-40 years with acute or convalescent COVID-19. Sequencing used peripheral blood.

CDR3 loop: CASRPGENTEAFF. CDR3 DNA: TGTGCCAGCAGACCCGGAGAGAACACTGAAGCTTTCTTT. The V call is TRBV5-4, the J call TRBJ1-1; D is unresolved. CDR3 length: 13 residues. Germline V CDR1 and CDR2: SGHNT, YYREEE (reference sequence). The ends were cut back, 5 bases at V and 1 base at J, with 9 bases in the middle.